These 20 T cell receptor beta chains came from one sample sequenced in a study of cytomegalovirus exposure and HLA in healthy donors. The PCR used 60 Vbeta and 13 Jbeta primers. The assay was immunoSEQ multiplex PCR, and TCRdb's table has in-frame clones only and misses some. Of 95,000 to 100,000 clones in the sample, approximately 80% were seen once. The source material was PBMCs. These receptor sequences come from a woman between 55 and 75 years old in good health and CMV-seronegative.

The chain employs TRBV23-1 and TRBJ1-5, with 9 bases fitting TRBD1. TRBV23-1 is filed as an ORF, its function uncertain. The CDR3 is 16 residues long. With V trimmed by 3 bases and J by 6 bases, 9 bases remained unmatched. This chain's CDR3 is CASSQPRDRASQPQHF. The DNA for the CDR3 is TGCGCCAGCAGTCAGCCCCGGGACAGGGCGAGTCAGCCCCAGCATTTT.

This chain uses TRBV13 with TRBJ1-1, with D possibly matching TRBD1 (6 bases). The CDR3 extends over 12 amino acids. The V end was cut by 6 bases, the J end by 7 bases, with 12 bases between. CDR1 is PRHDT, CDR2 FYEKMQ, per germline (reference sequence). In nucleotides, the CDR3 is TGTGCCAGCAGTCCCCGGGACATTGAAGCTTTCTTT. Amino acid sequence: CASSPRDIEAFF.

The DNA of the CDR3 is TGTGCCAGCAGCCAATTTCGGAGGTACACCGGGGAGCTGTTTTTT. This codes for CASSQFRRYTGELFF. V usage is TRBV28 and J usage is TRBJ2-2; tentative D call: TRBD2 (5 bases). With 6 bases removed from V and 3 bases from J, the gap between germline ends came to 14 bases. The V gene's germline CDR1 is MDHEN and CDR2 SYDVKM. This CDR3 has 15 residues.

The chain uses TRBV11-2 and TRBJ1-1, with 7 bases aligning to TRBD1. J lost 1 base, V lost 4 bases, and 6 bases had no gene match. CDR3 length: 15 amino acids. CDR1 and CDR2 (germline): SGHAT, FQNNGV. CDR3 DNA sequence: TGTGCCAGCAGCTCCTCGGGACAGCCGAACACTGAAGCTTTCTTT. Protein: CASSSSGQPNTEAFF.

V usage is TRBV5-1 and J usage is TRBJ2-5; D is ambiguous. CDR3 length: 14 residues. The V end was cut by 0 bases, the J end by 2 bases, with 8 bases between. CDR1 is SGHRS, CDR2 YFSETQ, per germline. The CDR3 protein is CASSLVGLQETQYF. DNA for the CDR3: TGCGCCAGCAGCTTGGTGGGCTTGCAAGAGACCCAGTACTTC.

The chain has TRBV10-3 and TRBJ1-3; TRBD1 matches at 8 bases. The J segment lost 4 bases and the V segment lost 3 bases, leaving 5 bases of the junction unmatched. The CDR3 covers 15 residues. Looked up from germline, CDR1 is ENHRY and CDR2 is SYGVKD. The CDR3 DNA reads TGTGCCATCAGTGACCAGGGGGCTCAAGGAAACACCATATATTTT. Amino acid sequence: CAISDQGAQGNTIYF.

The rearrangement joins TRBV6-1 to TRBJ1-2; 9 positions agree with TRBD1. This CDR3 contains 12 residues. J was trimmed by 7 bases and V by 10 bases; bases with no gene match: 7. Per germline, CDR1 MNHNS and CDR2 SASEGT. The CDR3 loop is CATTGGEFGYTF. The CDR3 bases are TGTGCCACCACAGGGGGCGAGTTTGGCTACACCTTC.

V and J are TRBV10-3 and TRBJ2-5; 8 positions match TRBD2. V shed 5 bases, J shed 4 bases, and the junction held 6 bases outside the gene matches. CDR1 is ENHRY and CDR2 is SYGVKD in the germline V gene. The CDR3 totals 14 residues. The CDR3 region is CAISPSSGGETQYF. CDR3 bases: TGTGCCATCAGTCCAAGCAGCGGGGGAGAGACCCAGTACTTC.

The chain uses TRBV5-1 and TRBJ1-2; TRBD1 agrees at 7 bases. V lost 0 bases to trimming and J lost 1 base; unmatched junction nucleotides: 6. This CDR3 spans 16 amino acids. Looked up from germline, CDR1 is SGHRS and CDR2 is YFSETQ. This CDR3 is CASSLGPTGSNYGYTF. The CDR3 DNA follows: TGCGCCAGCAGCTTGGGTCCGACAGGGAGTAACTATGGCTACACCTTC.

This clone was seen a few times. CDR3 DNA: TGTGCCAGTAGTATTACAGGGGGCAATCAGCCCCAGCATTTT. Its translation: CASSITGGNQPQHF. V is TRBV19 and J is TRBJ1-5; 7 bases align to TRBD1. Germline V CDR1 and CDR2: LNHDA, SQIVND (reference sequence). J lost 2 bases, V lost 3 bases, and 1 base had no gene match. There are 14 residues in the CDR3.

The CDR3 DNA follows: TGCGCCAGCAGCTGGACGGGGGACACCGGGGAGCTGTTTTTT. Protein product: CASSWTGDTGELFF. The chain joins TRBV5-1 to TRBJ2-2; possible D gene TRBD2, 6 bases. Between the trimmed V and J ends, which lost 3 bases and 3 bases, there was a span of 9 bases. The CDR3 spans 14 residues. The germline CDR1 and CDR2 sequences are SGHRS and YFSETQ. The full variable domain, rest sourced from reference TRBV5-1 and TRBJ2-2, is KAGVTQTPRYLIKTRGQQVTLSCSPISGHRSVSWYQQTPGQGLQFLFEYFSETQRNKGNFPGRFSGRQFSNSRSEMNVSTLELGDSALYLCASSWTGDTGELFFGEGSRLTVL.

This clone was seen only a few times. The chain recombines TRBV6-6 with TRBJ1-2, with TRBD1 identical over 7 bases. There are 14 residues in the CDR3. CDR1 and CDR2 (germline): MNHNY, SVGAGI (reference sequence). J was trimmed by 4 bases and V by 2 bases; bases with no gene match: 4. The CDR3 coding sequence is TGTGCCAGCAGTTACCGACAGGGCCCCTATGGCTACACCTTC. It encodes CASSYRQGPYGYTF.

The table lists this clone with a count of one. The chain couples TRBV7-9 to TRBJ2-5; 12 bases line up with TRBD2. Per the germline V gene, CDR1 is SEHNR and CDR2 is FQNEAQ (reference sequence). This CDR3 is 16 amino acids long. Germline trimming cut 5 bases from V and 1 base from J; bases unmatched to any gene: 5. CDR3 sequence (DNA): TGTGCCAGCAGCCCTTTACTAGCGGGGGGCCAAGAGACCCAGTACTTC. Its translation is CASSPLLAGGQETQYF.

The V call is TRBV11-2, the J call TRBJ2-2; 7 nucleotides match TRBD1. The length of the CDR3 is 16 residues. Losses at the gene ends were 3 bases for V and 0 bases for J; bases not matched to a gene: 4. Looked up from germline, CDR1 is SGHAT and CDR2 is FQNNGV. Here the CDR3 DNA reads TGTGCCAGCAGCTTCTCAGGGGGTTCGAACACCGGGGAGCTGTTTTTT. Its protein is CASSFSGGSNTGELFF.

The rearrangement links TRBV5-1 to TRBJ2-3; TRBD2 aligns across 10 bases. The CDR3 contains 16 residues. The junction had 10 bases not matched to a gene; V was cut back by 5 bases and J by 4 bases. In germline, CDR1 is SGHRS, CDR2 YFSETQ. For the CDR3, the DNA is TGCGCCAGCAGTAGAGTAGCGGGGGGTAATGCAGATACGCAGTATTTT. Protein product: CASSRVAGGNADTQYF.

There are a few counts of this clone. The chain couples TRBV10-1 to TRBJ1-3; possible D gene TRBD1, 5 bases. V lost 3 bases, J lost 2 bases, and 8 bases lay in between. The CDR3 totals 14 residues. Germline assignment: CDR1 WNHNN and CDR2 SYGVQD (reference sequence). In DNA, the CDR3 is TGCGCCAGCAGTGAAGGACAAACTGGAAACACCATATATTTT. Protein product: CASSEGQTGNTIYF.

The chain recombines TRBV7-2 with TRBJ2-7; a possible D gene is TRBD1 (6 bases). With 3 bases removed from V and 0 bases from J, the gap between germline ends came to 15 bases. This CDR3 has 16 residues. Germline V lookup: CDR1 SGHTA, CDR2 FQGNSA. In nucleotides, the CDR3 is TGTGCCAGCAGCTTTGGGGGCACCCTTCTCTCCTACGAGCAGTACTTC. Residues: CASSFGGTLLSYEQYF.

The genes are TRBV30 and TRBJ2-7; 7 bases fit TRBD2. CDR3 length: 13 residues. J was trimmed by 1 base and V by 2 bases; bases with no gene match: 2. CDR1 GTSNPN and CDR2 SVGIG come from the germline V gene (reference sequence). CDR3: CAWSPGLSYEQYF. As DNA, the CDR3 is TGTGCCTGGAGTCCGGGACTATCCTACGAGCAGTACTTC.

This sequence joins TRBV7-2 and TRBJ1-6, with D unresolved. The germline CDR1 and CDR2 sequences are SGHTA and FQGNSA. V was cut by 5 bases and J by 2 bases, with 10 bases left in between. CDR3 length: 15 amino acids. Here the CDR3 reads CASSREGAYNSPLHF. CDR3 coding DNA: TGTGCCAGCAGCAGGGAGGGCGCCTATAATTCACCCCTCCACTTT.

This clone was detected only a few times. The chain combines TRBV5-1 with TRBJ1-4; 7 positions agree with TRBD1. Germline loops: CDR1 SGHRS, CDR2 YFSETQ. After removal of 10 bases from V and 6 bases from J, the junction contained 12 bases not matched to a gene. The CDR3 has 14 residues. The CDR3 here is CASATGTVDEKLFF. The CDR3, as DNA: TGCGCCTCCGCGACCGGGACAGTGGATGAAAAACTGTTTTTT.